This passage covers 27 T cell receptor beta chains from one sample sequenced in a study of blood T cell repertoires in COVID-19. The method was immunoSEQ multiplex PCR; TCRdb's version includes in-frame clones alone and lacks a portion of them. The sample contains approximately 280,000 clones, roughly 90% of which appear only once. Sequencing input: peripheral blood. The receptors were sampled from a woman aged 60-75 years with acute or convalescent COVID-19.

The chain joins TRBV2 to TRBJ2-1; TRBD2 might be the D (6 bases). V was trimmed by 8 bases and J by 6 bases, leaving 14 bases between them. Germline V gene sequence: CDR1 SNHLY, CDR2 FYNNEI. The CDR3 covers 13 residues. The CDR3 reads CASSRGYANEQFF. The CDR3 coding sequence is TGTGCCAGCTCCCGGGGGTACGCCAATGAGCAGTTCTTC.

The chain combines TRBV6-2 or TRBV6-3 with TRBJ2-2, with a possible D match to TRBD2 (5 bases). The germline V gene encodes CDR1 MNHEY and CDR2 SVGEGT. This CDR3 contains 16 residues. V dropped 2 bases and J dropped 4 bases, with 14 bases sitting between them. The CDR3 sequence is CASSYPRTSFTGELFF. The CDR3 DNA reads TGTGCCAGCAGTTACCCCCGTACTAGTTTCACCGGGGAGCTGTTTTTT.

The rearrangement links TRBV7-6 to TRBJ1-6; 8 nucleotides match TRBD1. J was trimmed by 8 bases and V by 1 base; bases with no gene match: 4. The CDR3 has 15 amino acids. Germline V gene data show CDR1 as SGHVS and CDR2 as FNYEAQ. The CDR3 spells CASSLGTGSDSPLHF. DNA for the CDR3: TGTGCCAGCAGCTTAGGGACAGGGTCGGATTCACCCCTCCACTTT. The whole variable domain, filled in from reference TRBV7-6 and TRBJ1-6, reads GAGVSQSPRYKVTKRGQDVALRCDPISGHVSLYWYRQALGQGPEFLTYFNYEAQQDKSGLPNDRFSAERPEGSISTLTIQRTEQRDSAMYRCASSLGTGSDSPLHFGNGTRLTVT.

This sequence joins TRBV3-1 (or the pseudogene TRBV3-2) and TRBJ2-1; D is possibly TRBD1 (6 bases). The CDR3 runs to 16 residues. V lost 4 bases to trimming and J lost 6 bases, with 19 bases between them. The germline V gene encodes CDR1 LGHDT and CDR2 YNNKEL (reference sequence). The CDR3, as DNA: TGTGCCAGCAGCCGCAATTTGGGGGCAGGGAGCAATGAGCAGTTCTTC. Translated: CASSRNLGAGSNEQFF.

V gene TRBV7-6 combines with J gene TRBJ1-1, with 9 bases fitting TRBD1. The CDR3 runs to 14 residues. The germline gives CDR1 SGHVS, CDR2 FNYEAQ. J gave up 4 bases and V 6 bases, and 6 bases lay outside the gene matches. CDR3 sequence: CASSQQGAGTEAFF. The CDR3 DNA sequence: TGTGCCAGCAGTCAACAGGGGGCGGGCACTGAAGCTTTCTTT.

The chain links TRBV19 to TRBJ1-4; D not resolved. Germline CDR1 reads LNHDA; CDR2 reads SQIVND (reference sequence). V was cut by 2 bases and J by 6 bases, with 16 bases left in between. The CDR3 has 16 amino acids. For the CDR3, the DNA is TGTGCCAGTAGTATAATCGGGAACCTGCGGCATGAAAAACTGTTTTTT. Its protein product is CASSIIGNLRHEKLFF.

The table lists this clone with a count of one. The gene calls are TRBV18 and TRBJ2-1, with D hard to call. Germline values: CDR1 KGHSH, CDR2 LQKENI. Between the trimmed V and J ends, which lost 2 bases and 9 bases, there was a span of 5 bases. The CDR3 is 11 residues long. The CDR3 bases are TGTGCCAGCTCACCAGGCCTTGAGCAGTTCTTC. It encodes CASSPGLEQFF.

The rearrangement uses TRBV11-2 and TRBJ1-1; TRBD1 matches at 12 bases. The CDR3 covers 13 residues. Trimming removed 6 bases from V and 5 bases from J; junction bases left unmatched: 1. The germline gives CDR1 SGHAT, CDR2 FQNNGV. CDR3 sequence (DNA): TGTGCCAGCAGGGGACAGGGGGCTACTGAAGCTTTCTTT. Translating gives CASRGQGATEAFF.

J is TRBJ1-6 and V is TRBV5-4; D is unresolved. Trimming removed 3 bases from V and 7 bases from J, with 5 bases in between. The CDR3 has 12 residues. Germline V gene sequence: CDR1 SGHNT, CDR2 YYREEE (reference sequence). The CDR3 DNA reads TGTGCCAGCAGCTCCCCAAATTCACCCCTCCACTTT. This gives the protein CASSSPNSPLHF.

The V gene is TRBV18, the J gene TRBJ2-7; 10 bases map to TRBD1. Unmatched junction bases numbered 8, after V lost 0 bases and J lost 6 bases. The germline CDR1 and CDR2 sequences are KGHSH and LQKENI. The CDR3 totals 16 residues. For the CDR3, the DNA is TGTGCCAGCTCACCACCGGGACAGGGGTTCTCTCGCGAGCAGTACTTC. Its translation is CASSPPGQGFSREQYF.

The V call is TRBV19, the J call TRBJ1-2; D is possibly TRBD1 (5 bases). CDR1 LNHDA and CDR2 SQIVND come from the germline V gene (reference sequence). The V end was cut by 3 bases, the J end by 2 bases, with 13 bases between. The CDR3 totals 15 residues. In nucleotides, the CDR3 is TGTGCCAGTAGTATTAATTCCGCAGGGAACTATGGCTACACCTTC. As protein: CASSINSAGNYGYTF.

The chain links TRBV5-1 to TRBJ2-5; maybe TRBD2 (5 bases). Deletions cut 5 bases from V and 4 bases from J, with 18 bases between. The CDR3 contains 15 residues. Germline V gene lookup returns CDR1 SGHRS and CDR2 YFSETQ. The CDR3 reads CASRSQERWGETQYF. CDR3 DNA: TGCGCCAGCAGGTCCCAGGAGCGGTGGGGAGAGACCCAGTACTTC. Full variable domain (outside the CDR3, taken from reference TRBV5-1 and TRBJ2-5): KAGVTQTPRYLIKTRGQQVTLSCSPISGHRSVSWYQQTPGQGLQFLFEYFSETQRNKGNFPGRFSGRQFSNSRSEMNVSTLELGDSALYLCASRSQERWGETQYFGPGTRLLVL.

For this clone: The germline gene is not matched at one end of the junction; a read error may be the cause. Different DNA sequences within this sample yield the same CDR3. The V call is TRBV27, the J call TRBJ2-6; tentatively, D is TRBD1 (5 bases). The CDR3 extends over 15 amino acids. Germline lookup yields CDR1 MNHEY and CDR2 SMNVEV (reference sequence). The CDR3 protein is CASSFGGSGANVLTF. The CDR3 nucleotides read TGTGCCAGCAGTTTCGGTGGCTCTGGGGCTAACGTCCTGACTTTC.

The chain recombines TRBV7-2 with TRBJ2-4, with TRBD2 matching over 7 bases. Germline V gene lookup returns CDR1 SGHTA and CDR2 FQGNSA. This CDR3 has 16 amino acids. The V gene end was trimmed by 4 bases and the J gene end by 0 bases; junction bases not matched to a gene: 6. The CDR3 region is CASSSLSGLAKNIQYF. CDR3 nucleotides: TGTGCCAGCAGCTCGCTTAGCGGGCTAGCCAAAAACATTCAGTACTTC.

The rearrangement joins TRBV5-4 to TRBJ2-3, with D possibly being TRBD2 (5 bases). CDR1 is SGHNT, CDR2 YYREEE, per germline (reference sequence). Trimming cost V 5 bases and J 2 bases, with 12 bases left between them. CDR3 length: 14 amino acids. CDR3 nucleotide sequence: TGTGCCAGCAGAATGGTCCTAGCCACAGATACGCAGTATTTT. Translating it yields CASRMVLATDTQYF. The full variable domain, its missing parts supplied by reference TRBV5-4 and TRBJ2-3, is ETGVTQSPTHLIKTRGQQVTLRCSSQSGHNTVSWYQQALGQGPQFIFQYYREEENGRGNFPPRFSGLQFPNYSSELNVNALELDDSALYLCASRMVLATDTQYFGPGTRLTVL.

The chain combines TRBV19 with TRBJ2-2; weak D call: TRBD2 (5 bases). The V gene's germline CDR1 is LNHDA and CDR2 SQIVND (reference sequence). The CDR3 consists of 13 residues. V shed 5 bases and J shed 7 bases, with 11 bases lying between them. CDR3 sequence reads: CASSLGDYGELFF. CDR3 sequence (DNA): TGTGCCAGTAGTTTGGGAGATTACGGGGAGCTGTTTTTT.

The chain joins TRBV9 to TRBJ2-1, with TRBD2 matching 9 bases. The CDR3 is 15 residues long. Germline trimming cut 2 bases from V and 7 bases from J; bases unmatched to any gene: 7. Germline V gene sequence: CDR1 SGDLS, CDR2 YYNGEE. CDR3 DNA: TGTGCCAGCAGCGTGGGCGGGGGGGCCAGGAATGAGCAGTTCTTC. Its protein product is CASSVGGGARNEQFF.

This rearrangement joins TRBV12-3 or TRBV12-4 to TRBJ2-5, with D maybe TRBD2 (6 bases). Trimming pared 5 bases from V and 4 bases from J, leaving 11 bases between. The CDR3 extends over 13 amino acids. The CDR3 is CASSASEGETQYF. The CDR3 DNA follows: TGTGCCAGCAGTGCCTCGGAGGGAGAGACCCAGTACTTC.

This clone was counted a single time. The CDR3 DNA sequence: TGTGCCAGCAGTGAAACAGGAAACACCGGGGAGCTGTTTTTT. Translation: CASSETGNTGELFF. The J gene is TRBJ2-2, the V gene TRBV28; perhaps TRBD1 as D (5 bases). Between the trimmed V and J ends, which lost 5 bases and 2 bases, there was a span of 9 bases. The CDR3 consists of 14 residues. CDR1 and CDR2 from the germline V gene are MDHEN and SYDVKM. Full variable domain (missing parts from reference TRBV28 and TRBJ2-2): DVKVTQSSRYLVKRTGEKVFLECVQDMDHENMFWYRQDPGLGLRLIYFSYDVKMKEKGDIPEGYSVSREKKERFSLILESASTNQTSMYLCASSETGNTGELFFGEGSRLTVL.

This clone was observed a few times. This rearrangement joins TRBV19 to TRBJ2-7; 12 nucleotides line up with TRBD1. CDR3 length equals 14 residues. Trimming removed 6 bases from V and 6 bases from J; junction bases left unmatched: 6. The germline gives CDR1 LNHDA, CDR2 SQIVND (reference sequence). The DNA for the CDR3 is TGTGCCAGTAGCGCCGGGACAGGGGGCCGCGAGCAGTACTTC. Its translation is CASSAGTGGREQYF. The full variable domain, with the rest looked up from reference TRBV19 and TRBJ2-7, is DGGITQSPKYLFRKEGQNVTLSCEQNLNHDAMYWYRQDPGQGLRLIYYSQIVNDFQKGDIAEGYSVSREKKESFPLTVTSAQKNPTAFYLCASSAGTGGREQYFGPGTRLTVT.

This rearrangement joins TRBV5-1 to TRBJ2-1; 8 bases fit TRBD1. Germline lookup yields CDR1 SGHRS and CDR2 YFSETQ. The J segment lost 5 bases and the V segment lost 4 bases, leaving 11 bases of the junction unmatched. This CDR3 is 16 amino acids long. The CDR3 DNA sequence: TGCGCCAGCAGCCTTAGAAACAGGGGGTCCCACAATGAGCAGTTCTTC. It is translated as CASSLRNRGSHNEQFF.

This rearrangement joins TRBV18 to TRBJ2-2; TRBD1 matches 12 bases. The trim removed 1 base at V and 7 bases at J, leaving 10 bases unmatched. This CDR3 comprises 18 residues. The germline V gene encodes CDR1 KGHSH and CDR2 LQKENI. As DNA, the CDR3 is TGTGCCAGCTCACCACTCCCACCTGGGACAGGGGGCCACGGGGAGCTGTTTTTT. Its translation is CASSPLPPGTGGHGELFF.

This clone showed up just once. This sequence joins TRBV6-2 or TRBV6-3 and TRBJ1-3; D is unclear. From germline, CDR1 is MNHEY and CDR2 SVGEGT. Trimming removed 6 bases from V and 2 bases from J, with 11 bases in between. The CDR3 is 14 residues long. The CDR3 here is CASSHPGTGNTIYF. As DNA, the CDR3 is TGTGCCAGCAGCCACCCAGGAACTGGAAACACCATATATTTT.

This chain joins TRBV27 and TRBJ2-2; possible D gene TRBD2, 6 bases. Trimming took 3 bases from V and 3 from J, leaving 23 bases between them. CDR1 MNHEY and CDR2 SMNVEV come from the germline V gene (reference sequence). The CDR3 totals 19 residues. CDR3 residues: CASSFSLNARLGDTGELFF. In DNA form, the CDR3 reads TGTGCCAGCAGTTTTTCCCTCAATGCTAGACTAGGGGACACCGGGGAGCTGTTTTTT.

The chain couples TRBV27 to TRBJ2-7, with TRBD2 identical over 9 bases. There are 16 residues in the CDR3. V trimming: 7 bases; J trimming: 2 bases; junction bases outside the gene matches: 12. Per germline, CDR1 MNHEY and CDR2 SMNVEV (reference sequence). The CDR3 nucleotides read TGTGCCAGCAATAGATTGGCGGGAGGGCAGACCTACGAGCAGTACTTC. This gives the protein CASNRLAGGQTYEQYF.

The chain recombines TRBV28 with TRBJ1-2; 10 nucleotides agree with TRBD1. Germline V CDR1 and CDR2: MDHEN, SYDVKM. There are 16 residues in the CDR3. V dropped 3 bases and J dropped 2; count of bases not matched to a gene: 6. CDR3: CASSFLADRGNYGYTF. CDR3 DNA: TGTGCCAGCAGTTTCTTAGCGGACAGGGGGAACTATGGCTACACCTTC.

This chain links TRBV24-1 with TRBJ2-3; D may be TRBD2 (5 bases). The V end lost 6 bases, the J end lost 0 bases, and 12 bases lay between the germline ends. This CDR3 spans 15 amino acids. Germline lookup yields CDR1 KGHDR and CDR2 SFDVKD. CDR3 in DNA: TGTGCCACCAGTCCCGGCGGGTTTAGCACAGATACGCAGTATTTT. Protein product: CATSPGGFSTDTQYF.